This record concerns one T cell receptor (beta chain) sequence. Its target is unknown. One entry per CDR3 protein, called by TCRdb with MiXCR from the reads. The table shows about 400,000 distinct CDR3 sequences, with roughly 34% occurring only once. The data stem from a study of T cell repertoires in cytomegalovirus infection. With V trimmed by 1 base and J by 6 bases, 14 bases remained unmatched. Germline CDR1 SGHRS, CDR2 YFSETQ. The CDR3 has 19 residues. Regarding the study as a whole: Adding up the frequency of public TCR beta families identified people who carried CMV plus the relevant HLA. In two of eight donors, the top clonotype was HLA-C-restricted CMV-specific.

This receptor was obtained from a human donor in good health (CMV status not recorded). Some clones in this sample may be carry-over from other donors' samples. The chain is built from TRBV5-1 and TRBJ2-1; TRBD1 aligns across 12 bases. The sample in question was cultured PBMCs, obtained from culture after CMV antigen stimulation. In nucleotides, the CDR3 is TGCGCCAGCAGCTTGAGGGTAGGGACAGGGGGCGCTTCGGCCAATGAGCAGTTCTTC. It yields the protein CASSLRVGTGGASANEQFF.